This T cell receptor (beta chain) was identified during a study of regulatory T cells in long-lasting Graves disease. Study overall: Patients newly diagnosed with Graves' had been on antithyroid drugs for under 3 months. Study results and limitations: Preferential use of TRBV28, TRBJ1-2 and TRBJ2-5 was seen in persistent disease.

Sample time point: newly diagnosed GD, antithyroid drugs for less than 3 months. Extracted RNA from PBMCs served as the source of the TCR library. A volume of roughly 8.4 milliliters of peripheral blood was collected in EDTA tubes. This clonotype appeared many times. Its antigen is unknown. CDR1 and CDR2 from the germline V gene are MNHEY and SVGAGI. This CDR3 has 14 residues. The V end lost 4 bases, the J end lost 4 bases, and 13 bases lay between the germline ends. In building TCR beta libraries, iRepertoire HTBI primers were used together with Arm-PCR of CDR3 regions. MiXCR was run by TCRdb on the multiplex PCR reads, yielding one entry per CDR3 protein. The data show around 240,000 distinct CDR3 sequences, approximately 20% seen once. These data were also reused for a study on T cells in Graves' hyperthyroidism and ophthalmopathy.

This specimen was peripheral blood mononuclear cells (PBMCs), taken at new diagnosis, from a patient treated with antithyroid drugs. The chain recombines TRBV6-5 with TRBJ1-1, with TRBD1 as a possible D gene (5 bases). This TCR was recovered from a woman in her thirties with Graves disease. The CDR3 DNA is TGTGCCAGCAGTTTCTCACTTGGGGGCACTGAAGCTTTCTTT. This encodes CASSFSLGGTEAFF.